A single sample is the source of the 5 T cell receptor beta chains below, sequenced in a study of blood T cell repertoires in COVID-19 (TCRdb year 2020). Library preparation employed the immunoSEQ multiplex PCR assay. Held by TCRdb, this immuneACCESS table contains in-frame sequences only and omits some clones. Under half of the omission traces to an unresolved V gene where checked; the cause of the rest is unknown. This sample lists over 250,000 clones; less than 90% were detected once. Approximately 12% of the sample is taken by the ten largest. The sequenced sample was peripheral blood. These receptors all come from a human donor in a cohort sampled during active COVID-19.

V and J are TRBV6-1 and TRBJ1-3; D uncertain. This CDR3 has 11 residues. Germline V gene lookup returns CDR1 MNHNS and CDR2 SASEGT. The germline V and J ends were trimmed by 3 bases and 8 bases, with 5 bases remaining between them. Here the CDR3 DNA reads TGTGCCAGCAGTGAGTTCGACACCATATATTTT. The encoded protein is CASSEFDTIYF.

The gene calls are TRBV19 and TRBJ2-7, with a tentative D call TRBD1 (6 bases). Germline V gives CDR1 LNHDA, CDR2 SQIVND (reference sequence). The CDR3 runs to 16 residues. Between the trimmed V and J ends, which lost 5 bases and 2 bases, there was a span of 19 bases. CDR3 in amino acids: CASSSRWGRGTYEQYF. The CDR3 DNA reads TGTGCCAGTAGTTCGCGTTGGGGCAGGGGAACCTACGAGCAGTACTTC.

Concerning this clone itself: Other DNA sequences from this sample encode an identical CDR3 as well. The chain uses TRBV27 and TRBJ1-5; 7 bases line up with TRBD1. Trimming removed 6 bases from V and 2 bases from J; junction bases left unmatched: 4. The V gene's germline CDR1 is MNHEY and CDR2 SMNVEV (reference sequence). CDR3 length equals 14 residues. The CDR3 spells CASSRQGGNQPQHF. In DNA, the CDR3 is TGTGCCAGCAGCCGACAGGGAGGCAATCAGCCCCAGCATTTT.

This clone was picked up a small number of times. The rearrangement links TRBV21-1 to TRBJ2-3; the D call in the table, TRBD1, was not verified against the DNA. TRBV21-1 counts as a pseudogene. The CDR3 covers 15 residues. Written as DNA, the CDR3 is TGTGCCAGCAGCGAAAGGACAGAGAGCACAGATACGCAGTATTTT. Encoded protein: CASSERTESTDTQYF.

This rearrangement joins TRBV4-3 to TRBJ2-1, with TRBD2 identical over 10 bases. The germline V gene encodes CDR1 LGHNA and CDR2 YSLEER. J gave up 12 bases and V 1 base, and 9 bases lay outside the gene matches. The CDR3 is 15 amino acids. The CDR3 loop is CASSQVRTSGFGQFF. CDR3 nucleotide sequence: TGCGCCAGCAGCCAAGTTCGGACTAGCGGCTTTGGGCAGTTCTTC.